This is a list of T cell receptor beta chains from one sample in a study of T cell responses to AZD1222 COVID-19 vaccine. The data were produced by immunoSEQ multiplex PCR, yet TCRdb's version contains in-frame clones alone and is incomplete. The data hold more than 90,000 clones, with about 86% observed a single time. Sequenced here: peripheral blood, sampled 28 days after the second AZD1222 dose. The receptor set was obtained from an adult who received the AZD1222 COVID-19 vaccine. The CDR3 runs from the conserved cysteine through the conserved F or W. A D gene is named only where the DNA matches it firmly. Only part of the rows carry a size: once, few, many, or a class if the clone is expanded.

.	.	TRBV30	TRBJ2-1	TGTGCCTGGAGGCCCTCCTCGAGCGGGCCAAGAGCGGCAGGGCGCTACAATGAGCAGTTCTTC	CAWRPSSSGPRAAGRYNEQFF
few	TRBD1	TRBV2	TRBJ2-1	TGTGCCAGCAGAGCCGGGACAGGGCCCATCGATGAGCAGTTCTTC	CASRAGTGPIDEQFF
.	.	TRBV6-2/TRBV6-3	TRBJ1-5	TGTGCCAGCAGTTACGTCCCAGTTCGGCCCCAGCATTTT	CASSYVPVRPQHF
.	TRBD1	TRBV24-1	TRBJ2-1	TGTGCCACCAGTGAGGGGAACAGGGGGCTTCGCTACAATGAGCAGTTCTTC	CATSEGNRGLRYNEQFF
few	.	TRBV7-2	TRBJ1-5	TGTGCCAGCAGCTTAGCACTCCAGGGGTTACCCCAGCATTTT	CASSLALQGLPQHF
.	.	TRBV12-3/TRBV12-4	TRBJ1-1	TGTGCCAGCAGTTCCCAGGGAGAAGCTTTCTTT	CASSSQGEAFF
few	TRBD2	TRBV19	TRBJ2-5	TGTGCCAGTAGTACCCGAGCGGGGGGGCGTGGGGAGACCCAGTACTTC	CASSTRAGGRGETQYF
.	.	TRBV12-3/TRBV12-4	TRBJ1-4	TGTGCCAGCACCAGCGAGCTTAATGAAAAACTGTTTTTT	CASTSELNEKLFF
.	.	TRBV4-1	TRBJ1-1	TGCGCCAGCAGCCAATTCGACTTCGGGGGAGGAACTGAAGCTTTCTTT	CASSQFDFGGGTEAFF
few	.	TRBV4-1	TRBJ1-5	TGCGCCAGCAGCGCTGAGAGCAATCAGCCCCAGCATTTT	CASSAESNQPQHF
.	.	TRBV7-3	TRBJ2-7	TGTGCCAGCAGCTCAAGTTGGGGGGCCTACGAGCAGTACTTC	CASSSSWGAYEQYF
medium-sized	TRBD2	TRBV7-7	TRBJ2-3	TGTGCCAGCAGCTCGGGGACTATTTTGGGGGATACGCAGTATTTT	CASSSGTILGDTQYF
.	.	TRBV29-1	TRBJ1-1	TGCAGCGTAGGTCGGGGTGAAGCTTTCTTT	CSVGRGEAFF
.	.	TRBV7-8	TRBJ1-2	TGTGCCAGCAGCTTAGTTGTGGCCCGGGGGCTTACCTCTGGCTACACCTTC	CASSLVVARGLTSGYTF
.	TRBD2	TRBV27	TRBJ2-3	TGTGCCAGCAGCGAACTTGGGACTAGCGTGAGGGGGGATACGCAGTATTTT	CASSELGTSVRGDTQYF
.	TRBD1	TRBV6-1	TRBJ1-5	TGTGCCAGCAGTGATGGGACAGGGGAGAGTCAGCCCCAGCATTTT	CASSDGTGESQPQHF